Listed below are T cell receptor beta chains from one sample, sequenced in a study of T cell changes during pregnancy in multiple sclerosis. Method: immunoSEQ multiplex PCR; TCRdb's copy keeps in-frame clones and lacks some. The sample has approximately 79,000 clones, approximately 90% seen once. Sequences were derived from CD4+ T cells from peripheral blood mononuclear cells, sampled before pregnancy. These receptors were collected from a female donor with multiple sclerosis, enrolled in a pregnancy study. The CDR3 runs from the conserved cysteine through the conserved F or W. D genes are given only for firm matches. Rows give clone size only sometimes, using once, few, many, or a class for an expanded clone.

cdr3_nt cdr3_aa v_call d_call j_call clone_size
TGTGCCAGCAGTGAAGGGGCTAGCGGGGGGAATGAGCAGTTCTTC CASSEGASGGNEQFF TRBV6-1 TRBD2 TRBJ2-1 -
TGTGCCTGCGCCGGGACTAGCGGCGCTGGGGAGCAGTACTTC CACAGTSGAGEQYF TRBV28 TRBD2 TRBJ2-7 -
TGTGCCAGCAGTGAAACCGGGAGGGGTAACACTGAAGCTTTCTTT CASSETGRGNTEAFF TRBV2 - TRBJ1-1 -
TGTGCCAGCGCTGGACAGGGGCGAACAACCTACGAGCAGTACTTC CASAGQGRTTYEQYF TRBV28 TRBD1 TRBJ2-7 -
TGTGCCAGCCGGTCAACTACGGACACTGAAGCTTTCTTT CASRSTTDTEAFF TRBV6-1 - TRBJ1-1 -
TGCGCCAGCAGCTTGGCCGGGACAGGGGGCGGCTACACCTTC CASSLAGTGGGYTF TRBV5-1 TRBD1 TRBJ1-2 once
TGTGCCAGCAGTCCCAGGACTAGCGGGGGGGCTCGCTCCTACAATGAGCAGTTCTTC CASSPRTSGGARSYNEQFF TRBV11-1 TRBD2 TRBJ2-1 -
TGTGCCAGCAGCCAAGAGCCGGGGAAGACCGGGGAGCTGTTTTTT CASSQEPGKTGELFF TRBV4-2 - TRBJ2-2 -
TGTGCCAGCGTCAACAGGGGGTATATGAACACTGAAGCTTTCTTT CASVNRGYMNTEAFF TRBV7-6 TRBD1 TRBJ1-1 few
TGTGCCAGCAGCGTAACACAGGGCGCCGGGGAGCTGTTTTTT CASSVTQGAGELFF TRBV27 - TRBJ2-2 many
TGTGCCAGCAGCTCCTCAGGTGGGGGCTTGCATGGCTACACCTTC CASSSSGGGLHGYTF TRBV7-9 - TRBJ1-2 -
TGTGCCAGCAGTGAGGGCAGCCAAGAGACCCAGTACTTC CASSEGSQETQYF TRBV6-1 - TRBJ2-5 -
TGTGCCAGCAGCCAAGAGGCGGGAGGGCCCCCCTACAATGAGCAGTTCTTC CASSQEAGGPPYNEQFF TRBV4-2 TRBD2 TRBJ2-1 -
TGTGCCAGCAGCTTAGTAGTCGGGGTCGATGAGCAGTTCTTC CASSLVVGVDEQFF TRBV7-2 - TRBJ2-1 -
TGTGCCAGCAGCCTTTATAATTCACCCCTCCACTTT CASSLYNSPLHF TRBV6-5 - TRBJ1-6 -
TGTGCCAGCAACCGGGACTCCACCGATACGCAGTATTTT CASNRDSTDTQYF TRBV2 - TRBJ2-3 -
TGCGCCAGCAGCTCGTTCTTCAGGGTTGGCAGAAACACTGAAGCTTTCTTT CASSSFFRVGRNTEAFF TRBV5-1 - TRBJ1-1 once
TGTGCCAGTAGTATACCAGGAGGCGGTAATGAAAAACTGTTTTTT CASSIPGGGNEKLFF TRBV19 - TRBJ1-4 -
TGTGCCAGCAGTCCCCGACAGGGGCTCTACGAGCAGTACTTC CASSPRQGLYEQYF TRBV6-5 TRBD1 TRBJ2-7 -
TGTGCCATCAGTGCCCCCGCCCGCGACGAGCAGTACTTC CAISAPARDEQYF TRBV10-3 - TRBJ2-7 -
TGTGCCAGCAGTGAATCAACAGCGGGTGAAAAACTGTTTTTT CASSESTAGEKLFF TRBV2 - TRBJ1-4 -
TGTGCCTGGGGACTAGGATGGGGCCCCCGCGCCTTTAATGAAAAACTGTTTTTT CAWGLGWGPRAFNEKLFF TRBV30 - TRBJ1-4 -
TGTGCAAGTCGCTTAGGCACGGGACAGGGGCATCAGCCCCAGCATTTT CASRLGTGQGHQPQHF TRBV12-2 - TRBJ1-5 once
TGTGCCAGCAGCCCCGAGGGACTGACTGAAGCTTTCTTT CASSPEGLTEAFF TRBV2 - TRBJ1-1 -
TGTGCCAGCAGCCCGATCACATTCAACCATGGCTACACCTTC CASSPITFNHGYTF TRBV5-8 - TRBJ1-2 -
TGTGCCAGCAGGGCCAGCGGGGGGAGCGAGCAGTACTTC CASRASGGSEQYF TRBV14 TRBD2 TRBJ2-7 -
TGTGCCAGCAGGAGGGACAGGGCGGTGCAGTACTTC CASRRDRAVQYF TRBV2 TRBD1 TRBJ2-7 -
TGTGCCAGCAGTGTCACGGTCGTAAACAATGAGCAGTTCTTC CASSVTVVNNEQFF TRBV2 - TRBJ2-1 -
TGTGCCACCAGCACAGGCAGCGGGTTGCGAACCGGGGAGCTGTTTTTT CATSTGSGLRTGELFF TRBV15 - TRBJ2-2 -
TGCGCCAGCAGTCCAATCGGGACTAGCGGCATCAATGAGCAGTTCTTC CASSPIGTSGINEQFF TRBV5-1 TRBD2 TRBJ2-1 -
TGTGCCAGCAGTGAATATGGGAGATACGAGCAGTACTTC CASSEYGRYEQYF TRBV25-1 - TRBJ2-7 -
TGTGCCAGCAGTTTTGGCAGGGAACCTTACAATGAGCAGTTCTTC CASSFGREPYNEQFF TRBV27 - TRBJ2-1 -
TGTGCCAGCAGCTTAGAGAGGACAGGGCCAAGCACCTTC CASSLERTGPSTF TRBV11-2 TRBD1 TRBJ1-2 -
TGTGCCAGCAGCTTGGGGGGGGACAGGGGTTCCTATGGCTACACCTTC CASSLGGDRGSYGYTF TRBV5-4 TRBD1 TRBJ1-2 -
TGTGCCAGCAGCTTCGGAGTCGAGAAAATCTATGGCTACACCTTC CASSFGVEKIYGYTF TRBV7-9 - TRBJ1-2 -
TGTGCCAGCAGCCAGGGACAGGGTGTCGGCTACACCTTC CASSQGQGVGYTF TRBV4-2 TRBD1 TRBJ1-2 -
TGTGCCAGCACTGGACGAGGGACAGGGCAGGAGACCCAGTACTTC CASTGRGTGQETQYF TRBV27 TRBD1 TRBJ2-5 -
TGTGCCAGCAGCTTAGTTATGGGACTAGCGTCGTTGCAGTTCTTC CASSLVMGLASLQFF TRBV7-2 TRBD2 TRBJ2-1 once
TGTGCCAGCAGTTTCGTCGTTACACCCCTCGTCCGGACTTTC CASSFVVTPLVRTF TRBV28 - TRBJ2-6 -
TGTGCCAGCAGTGGGGACTCCAAAGAGACCCAGTACTTC CASSGDSKETQYF TRBV2 - TRBJ2-5 -
TGTGCCAGCAGCGCCCGCGGGGGGAGCTACGAGCAGTACTTC CASSARGGSYEQYF TRBV7-8 TRBD2 TRBJ2-7 -
TGTGCCACCTCGACTAGCGGGGGGGCCAATGAGCAGTTCTTC CATSTSGGANEQFF TRBV7-9 TRBD2 TRBJ2-1 -
TGCGCCAGCAGCCCCGGGTTCTCTTCCTACGAGCAGTACTTC CASSPGFSSYEQYF TRBV5-1 - TRBJ2-7 -
TGCGCCAGCGGCAGACAGAGCCCTTTAACCGAGCAGTACTTC CASGRQSPLTEQYF TRBV5-1 - TRBJ2-7 -
TGTGCCAGCCAGACAGGGAGCAATCAGCCCCAGCATTTT CASQTGSNQPQHF TRBV28 TRBD1 TRBJ1-5 -
TGTGCCAGCAGTGAACTGCCCGGACAGGGGATACCATACGAGCAGTACTTC CASSELPGQGIPYEQYF TRBV2 TRBD1 TRBJ2-7 -
TGTGCCAGCAGTAGCCCCTCAGGCGCAACTAATGAAAAACTGTTTTTT CASSSPSGATNEKLFF TRBV28 - TRBJ1-4 -
TGTGCCAGCAGTGCGGGAGAGGGTAGGGGACGATGGAATGGCTACACCTTC CASSAGEGRGRWNGYTF TRBV2 - TRBJ1-2 -
TGTGCCAGCAGTCCTCCGGGACAGATATACGAGCAGTACTTC CASSPPGQIYEQYF TRBV7-9 TRBD1 TRBJ2-7 few
TGTGCCAGCAGTGATCCGGGACAGGGGGACACTGAAGCTTTCTTT CASSDPGQGDTEAFF TRBV25-1 TRBD1 TRBJ1-1 -
TGTGCCAGCAGCTGGACTAGCGGGAGCACAGATACGCAGTATTTT CASSWTSGSTDTQYF TRBV7-3 TRBD2 TRBJ2-3 -
TGTGCCAGCAGCTCTAGAACAGCGGGAGGGCCCTATGAGCAGTTCTTC CASSSRTAGGPYEQFF TRBV7-9 TRBD2 TRBJ2-1 -
TGCGCCAGCAGCTTGGATCAGACAGCAGAAGCTTTCTTT CASSLDQTAEAFF TRBV5-1 - TRBJ1-1 -
TGTGCCAGCTCACCTCTAGGGGGCGGAACAGATACGCAGTATTTT CASSPLGGGTDTQYF TRBV18 TRBD1 TRBJ2-3 -
TGTGCCAGCAGTCCGGGGGGCGGCAATCAGCCCCAGCATTTT CASSPGGGNQPQHF TRBV6-5 - TRBJ1-5 -
TGTGCCAGCAGTGTTGGGGGGACTGATTCACCCCTCCACTTT CASSVGGTDSPLHF TRBV11-2 - TRBJ1-6 -
TGTGCCAGCACCGCCGGGGGCAATCAGCCCCAGCATTTT CASTAGGNQPQHF TRBV6-1 - TRBJ1-5 -
TGTGCCAGCAGCTTGGGTGCAGAAAACATTCAGTACTTC CASSLGAENIQYF TRBV5-6 - TRBJ2-4 -
TGTGCCAGCCGGGACAACTATGAGCAGTTCTTC CASRDNYEQFF TRBV5-6 - TRBJ2-1 -